These T cell receptor beta chains were read from a single sample in a study of regulatory T cells in long-lasting Graves disease. One entry per CDR3 protein results from TCRdb running MiXCR on the multiplex PCR reads. This table has around 300,000 distinct CDR3 sequences, 22% appearing once. The source was peripheral blood mononuclear cells (PBMCs), collected when the disease was refractory, from a patient treated with antithyroid drugs. The receptors derive from a female donor with Graves disease. CDR3s include the opening cysteine and the closing phenylalanine or tryptophan. D genes are given only for firm matches. Size values are once, few and many counts, or a class for expanded clones, and some rows have none.

j_call: TRBJ2-5; clone_size: few; v_call: TRBV11-1; d_call: -; cdr3_nt: TGTGCCAGCAGCCTTATAGAAGAGACCCAGTACTTC; cdr3_aa: CASSLIEETQYF
j_call: TRBJ1-2; clone_size: -; v_call: TRBV7-9; d_call: -; cdr3_nt: TGTGCCAGCAGCCGTGCTCAGGAGATAGCTAACTATGGCTACACCTTC; cdr3_aa: CASSRAQEIANYGYTF
j_call: TRBJ1-5; clone_size: -; v_call: TRBV4-3; d_call: -; cdr3_nt: TGCGCCAGCAGCCAGTATTGGGGGGGCAATCAGCCCCAGCATTTT; cdr3_aa: CASSQYWGGNQPQHF
j_call: TRBJ2-7; clone_size: many; v_call: TRBV28; d_call: TRBD1; cdr3_nt: TGTGCCAGCGAGGGACAGGGGGGTGGAGGCACCTACGAGCAGTACTTC; cdr3_aa: CASEGQGGGGTYEQYF
j_call: TRBJ2-7; clone_size: many; v_call: TRBV28; d_call: -; cdr3_nt: TGTGCCAGCAGTTTAAGGGTCAGCTACGAGCAGTACTTC; cdr3_aa: CASSLRVSYEQYF
j_call: TRBJ2-7; clone_size: few; v_call: TRBV15; d_call: TRBD2; cdr3_nt: TGTGCCACCAGCACCGGAGGACTAGGCTCCTACGAGCAGTACTTC; cdr3_aa: CATSTGGLGSYEQYF
j_call: TRBJ2-7; clone_size: few; v_call: TRBV5-4; d_call: -; cdr3_nt: TGTGCCAGCAGCTTGGCTCTTGGGGATTTCGACGAGCAGTACTTC; cdr3_aa: CASSLALGDFDEQYF
j_call: TRBJ2-2; clone_size: -; v_call: TRBV10-3; d_call: TRBD2; cdr3_nt: TGTGCCAGCGCGGGCGGGAGAGGAAACACCGGGGAGCTGTTTTTT; cdr3_aa: CASAGGRGNTGELFF
j_call: TRBJ2-7; clone_size: few; v_call: TRBV7-9; d_call: TRBD2; cdr3_nt: TGTGCCAGCAGCCCCCTCTTGGGACTATCCCTATACGAGCAGTACTTC; cdr3_aa: CASSPLLGLSLYEQYF
j_call: TRBJ2-7; clone_size: many; v_call: TRBV5-1; d_call: -; cdr3_nt: TGCGCCAGCAGCTGGGAGTTGAATCTCCACGAGCAGTACTTC; cdr3_aa: CASSWELNLHEQYF
j_call: TRBJ2-7; clone_size: -; v_call: TRBV3-1; d_call: TRBD1; cdr3_nt: TGTGCCAGCAGCCAAGATTTCGGACAGGGGTTCCACGAGCAGTACTTC; cdr3_aa: CASSQDFGQGFHEQYF
j_call: TRBJ2-7; clone_size: few; v_call: TRBV7-2; d_call: TRBD1; cdr3_nt: TGTGCCAGCAGCCGAGGGACAGATACCTACGAGCAGTACTTC; cdr3_aa: CASSRGTDTYEQYF
j_call: TRBJ2-7; clone_size: many; v_call: TRBV7-2; d_call: TRBD1; cdr3_nt: TGTGCCAGCAGCTTACGACAGGGCGGCCCCTACGAGCAGTACTTC; cdr3_aa: CASSLRQGGPYEQYF
j_call: TRBJ2-2; clone_size: few; v_call: TRBV4-3; d_call: -; cdr3_nt: TGCGCCAGCAGCCAAGATCTTATAGCCTCCGGGGAGCTGTTTTTT; cdr3_aa: CASSQDLIASGELFF
j_call: TRBJ2-7; clone_size: many; v_call: TRBV28; d_call: TRBD1; cdr3_nt: TGTGCCAGCAGTACCGGACAGGGGAGAAATGGGCAGTACTTC; cdr3_aa: CASSTGQGRNGQYF
j_call: TRBJ2-5; clone_size: few; v_call: TRBV20-1; d_call: TRBD2; cdr3_nt: TGCAGTGCTACCGGTTTGGTAGCGGGAGTCGGTGACCAGTACTTC; cdr3_aa: CSATGLVAGVGDQYF
j_call: TRBJ1-6; clone_size: -; v_call: TRBV7-9; d_call: -; cdr3_nt: TGTGCCAGCAGCCCTAGGACCGTCTCCAGCTCCTATAATTCACCCCTCCACTTT; cdr3_aa: CASSPRTVSSSYNSPLHF
j_call: TRBJ2-7; clone_size: many; v_call: TRBV14; d_call: TRBD1; cdr3_nt: TGTGCCAGCAGCCAAGGGACAGGGGGGGCCTACGAGCAGTACTTC; cdr3_aa: CASSQGTGGAYEQYF
j_call: TRBJ2-7; clone_size: once; v_call: TRBV20-1; d_call: TRBD2; cdr3_nt: TGCAGTGCTGACCTCCCGGGACTAGCGGGTTACGAGCAGTACTTC; cdr3_aa: CSADLPGLAGYEQYF
j_call: TRBJ1-1; clone_size: few; v_call: TRBV3-1; d_call: -; cdr3_nt: TGTGCCAGCAGCCCCGTGGGACCCACTGAAGCTTTCTTT; cdr3_aa: CASSPVGPTEAFF
j_call: TRBJ1-2; clone_size: few; v_call: TRBV14; d_call: -; cdr3_nt: TGTGCCAGCAGCCAAGGGACCGTCGATGGCTACACCTTC; cdr3_aa: CASSQGTVDGYTF
j_call: TRBJ2-1; clone_size: -; v_call: TRBV28; d_call: TRBD2; cdr3_nt: TGTGCCAGCAGTCTACTACGGACTAGCGGGAGGGTTGGCAATGAGCAGTTCTTC; cdr3_aa: CASSLLRTSGRVGNEQFF
j_call: TRBJ1-1; clone_size: few; v_call: TRBV3-1; d_call: -; cdr3_nt: TGTGCCAGCAGCCCGTCGGATGTGGGGGAATATACTGAAGCTTTCTTT; cdr3_aa: CASSPSDVGEYTEAFF
j_call: TRBJ2-2; clone_size: -; v_call: TRBV4-3; d_call: -; cdr3_nt: TGCGCCAGCAGCCAAGAGACGGCACAGAACACCGGGGAGCTGTTTTTT; cdr3_aa: CASSQETAQNTGELFF
j_call: TRBJ2-5; clone_size: few; v_call: TRBV6-2/TRBV6-3; d_call: -; cdr3_nt: TGTGCCAGCAGTTACCCCGGGATCCAAGAGACCCAGTACTTC; cdr3_aa: CASSYPGIQETQYF
j_call: TRBJ1-3; clone_size: -; v_call: TRBV12-3/TRBV12-4; d_call: -; cdr3_nt: TGTGCCAGCAGCCGGGGGAGGTTAGGAAACACCATATATTTT; cdr3_aa: CASSRGRLGNTIYF
j_call: TRBJ1-2; clone_size: few; v_call: TRBV20-1; d_call: -; cdr3_nt: TGCAGTGCCCCGATGGCAGGGAGGGGTGGCTATGGCTACACCTTC; cdr3_aa: CSAPMAGRGGYGYTF
j_call: TRBJ2-1; clone_size: -; v_call: TRBV6-1; d_call: -; cdr3_nt: TGTGCCAGCGGAAAAGTGACGGAGGGGCAGTTCTTC; cdr3_aa: CASGKVTEGQFF
j_call: TRBJ2-7; clone_size: many; v_call: TRBV11-2; d_call: TRBD2; cdr3_nt: TGTGCCAGCAGCTCGCAACTAGCGGGATATTCCTACGAGCAGTACTTC; cdr3_aa: CASSSQLAGYSYEQYF
j_call: TRBJ2-7; clone_size: few; v_call: TRBV6-2/TRBV6-3; d_call: -; cdr3_nt: TGTGCCAGCAGTGTCCGGGAGAAGGCGGCCTACGAGCAGTACTTC; cdr3_aa: CASSVREKAAYEQYF
j_call: TRBJ2-3; clone_size: few; v_call: TRBV6-1; d_call: TRBD2; cdr3_nt: TGTGCCAGCAAGCGGGAGGGCGCAGATACGCAGTATTTT; cdr3_aa: CASKREGADTQYF
j_call: TRBJ2-7; clone_size: -; v_call: TRBV28; d_call: -; cdr3_nt: TGTGCCAGCTGTACTGGGGGCAGAACCTACGAGCAGTACTTC; cdr3_aa: CASCTGGRTYEQYF
j_call: TRBJ2-4; clone_size: many; v_call: TRBV11-2; d_call: -; cdr3_nt: TGTGCCAGCAGCTTAGCAGGTGCGGACACCAACATTCAGTACTTC; cdr3_aa: CASSLAGADTNIQYF
j_call: TRBJ2-7; clone_size: -; v_call: TRBV6-1; d_call: -; cdr3_nt: TGTGCCACCCGAGAGGGAGGCTACTCCTACGAGCAGTACTTC; cdr3_aa: CATREGGYSYEQYF
j_call: TRBJ2-7; clone_size: -; v_call: TRBV5-1; d_call: TRBD2; cdr3_nt: TGCGCCAGCAGCGAAACTAGCGATCCCTACGAGCAGTACTTC; cdr3_aa: CASSETSDPYEQYF
j_call: TRBJ2-7; clone_size: few; v_call: TRBV3-1; d_call: TRBD1; cdr3_nt: TGTGCCAGCAGCCAGAGACAGGGTGCCGATTACGAGCAGTACTTC; cdr3_aa: CASSQRQGADYEQYF
j_call: TRBJ2-3; clone_size: few; v_call: TRBV5-1; d_call: TRBD1; cdr3_nt: TGCGCCAGCAGCTTCGGGACAGCAAGAGATACGCAGTATTTT; cdr3_aa: CASSFGTARDTQYF
j_call: TRBJ1-1; clone_size: -; v_call: TRBV15; d_call: -; cdr3_nt: TGTGCCACCAGCGATCGTAAGAACACTGAAGCTTTCTTT; cdr3_aa: CATSDRKNTEAFF
j_call: TRBJ1-1; clone_size: few; v_call: TRBV3-1; d_call: -; cdr3_nt: TGTGCCAGCAGCCAAGTTGGGTCGATGCGAATGGCTTTCTTT; cdr3_aa: CASSQVGSMRMAFF
j_call: TRBJ1-5; clone_size: many; v_call: TRBV2; d_call: -; cdr3_nt: TGTGCCAGCAGGGGGGACGGAAGCAATCAGCCCCAGCATTTT; cdr3_aa: CASRGDGSNQPQHF
j_call: TRBJ1-5; clone_size: -; v_call: TRBV4-1; d_call: -; cdr3_nt: TGCGCCAGCAGCCATTTTGATCAGCCCCAGCATTTT; cdr3_aa: CASSHFDQPQHF
j_call: TRBJ1-2; clone_size: many; v_call: TRBV13; d_call: TRBD1; cdr3_nt: TGTGCCAGCAGCCCGACCGGGACAGGACCTAACTATGGCTACACCTTC; cdr3_aa: CASSPTGTGPNYGYTF
j_call: TRBJ2-5; clone_size: -; v_call: TRBV28; d_call: -; cdr3_nt: TGTGCCAGCACCCCCCCGGGGGACCAAGAGACCCAGTACTTC; cdr3_aa: CASTPPGDQETQYF
j_call: TRBJ1-5; clone_size: few; v_call: TRBV19; d_call: -; cdr3_nt: TGTGCCAGTAGTATAGCTGGGGAGCCCCAGCATTTT; cdr3_aa: CASSIAGEPQHF
j_call: TRBJ2-7; clone_size: few; v_call: TRBV28; d_call: -; cdr3_nt: TGTGCCAGCAGATCATTAGCTAAGAGCTCCTACGAGCAGTACTTC; cdr3_aa: CASRSLAKSSYEQYF
j_call: TRBJ1-4; clone_size: many; v_call: TRBV30; d_call: -; cdr3_nt: TGTGCCTGGAACTCAGCGGTGACTAATGAAAAACTGTTTTTT; cdr3_aa: CAWNSAVTNEKLFF
j_call: TRBJ2-3; clone_size: -; v_call: TRBV6-1; d_call: TRBD2; cdr3_nt: TGTGCCAGCACCGGGGCTAGCGGGAGGAGGACAGATACGCAGTATTTT; cdr3_aa: CASTGASGRRTDTQYF
j_call: TRBJ1-2; clone_size: many; v_call: TRBV28; d_call: -; cdr3_nt: TGTGCCGTTAGGGGCGCGGGTGGCTACACCTTC; cdr3_aa: CAVRGAGGYTF
j_call: TRBJ2-1; clone_size: many; v_call: TRBV2; d_call: -; cdr3_nt: TGTGCCAGCAGTGAAACAGGCATGGATGAGCAGTTCTTC; cdr3_aa: CASSETGMDEQFF
j_call: TRBJ1-5; clone_size: many; v_call: TRBV27; d_call: -; cdr3_nt: TGTGCCAGCAGTTTACGTCCGGGTGCTCAGCCCCAGCATTTT; cdr3_aa: CASSLRPGAQPQHF
j_call: TRBJ1-2; clone_size: many; v_call: TRBV28; d_call: -; cdr3_nt: TGTGCCAGCAGTTACCGGGCCGCCGGGGGCTACACCTTC; cdr3_aa: CASSYRAAGGYTF
j_call: TRBJ2-4; clone_size: -; v_call: TRBV5-1; d_call: -; cdr3_nt: TGCGCCAGCAGCTTGGAAGGGACCTACAGAAACATTCAGTACTTC; cdr3_aa: CASSLEGTYRNIQYF
j_call: TRBJ1-6; clone_size: -; v_call: TRBV20-1; d_call: TRBD1; cdr3_nt: TGCAGTGCCCCAGATACAGGGGGCTATAATTCACCCCTCCACTTT; cdr3_aa: CSAPDTGGYNSPLHF
j_call: TRBJ2-2; clone_size: few; v_call: TRBV5-1; d_call: TRBD2; cdr3_nt: TGCGCCAGCAGCTTGGGTCCCCTAGCGGGAGGCACCGGGGAGCTGTTTTTT; cdr3_aa: CASSLGPLAGGTGELFF
j_call: TRBJ1-2; clone_size: many; v_call: TRBV28; d_call: TRBD1; cdr3_nt: TGTGCCAGCAGTTGGGACAGGGGCGACTATGGCTACACCTTC; cdr3_aa: CASSWDRGDYGYTF
j_call: TRBJ2-7; clone_size: few; v_call: TRBV6-2/TRBV6-3; d_call: TRBD1; cdr3_nt: TGTGCCAGCAGGAGGGACAGGGCTTACGAGCAGTACTTC; cdr3_aa: CASRRDRAYEQYF